This TCR beta chain appears in the sequencing data of a study of shared clonotypes between healthy human individuals. About the study: Researchers drew samples from a couple of women and a few men aged 18 to 49.

Comment on this clone: Its cognate antigen is unknown.

It was across several immunoSEQ plates that each subset's genomic DNA was evenly split. Profiled with immunoSEQ multiplex PCR; TCRdb holds only in-frame clones, not every one. The sample yields approximately 1.4 million clones, 95% to 99% seen once. Study-level findings and limits: A handful of donors showed sharing of about 5.5% of naive CD4 clonotypes. A small donor pool kept down the genetic and exposure-history diversity that was represented.

Trimming stripped 4 bases from V and 5 bases from J, with 12 bases between. The CDR3 runs to 12 residues. Germline loops: CDR1 SQVTM, CDR2 ANQGSEA. Sequenced input: naive CD4+ T cells sorted from blood. The subset denotes: CD45RA+ positively selected. This clonotype originated in a man aged 25 to 45 in good health. V usage is TRBV29-1 and J usage is TRBJ2-7; D not resolved. In DNA form, the CDR3 reads TGCAGCGTTGTGCACCGATTGAACGAGCAGTACTTC. This gives the protein CSVVHRLNEQYF.